What follows is one T cell receptor beta chain and its context. No antigen is known for it. The record originates from a study of T cells in Graves' hyperthyroidism and ophthalmopathy. For ophthalmopathy patients, the Clinical Activity Score was at least 3 and the NOSPECS grade at least 4; duration was under 3 months. Patients showing uncontrolled infection, other autoimmune disease, pregnancy or lactation were ineligible. RNA transcripts gave rise to amplified TCR beta CDR3 regions. First-round RT-PCR of the TCR CDR3 relied on the HTBI primer set. TCRdb ran MiXCR on the multiplex PCR reads and lists one entry per CDR3 protein. The profile shows a few hundred thousand distinct CDR3 sequences, roughly 14% of them singletons. Study outcomes and limitations: The model made its ophthalmopathy prediction, and onset followed a median approximately six months later. By a 13 V-J model, ophthalmopathy was set apart from stable hyperthyroidism.

This receptor was identified in a woman aged 25 to 45 with Graves' ophthalmopathy. The sequenced sample was blood.

CDR3 DNA: TGTGCCAGCAGCTTGGCGGGGTCACCGGATACGCAGTATTTT. This sequence encodes CASSLAGSPDTQYF. The chain couples TRBV5-5 to TRBJ2-3, with a possible D match to TRBD2 (5 bases). The CDR3 is made up of 14 amino acids. CDR1 and CDR2 from the germline V gene are SGHKS and YYEKEE (reference sequence). V was pared by 0 bases and J by 6 bases, with 11 bases between. The complete variable domain, with remaining parts taken from reference TRBV5-5 and TRBJ2-3, reads DAGVTQSPTHLIKTRGQQVTLRCSPISGHKSVSWYQQVLGQGPQFIFQYYEKEERGRGNFPDRFSARQFPNYSSELNVNALLLGDSALYLCASSLAGSPDTQYFGPGTRLTVL.